A selection of T cell receptor beta chains follows, all from one sample in a study of shared clonotypes between healthy human individuals. Profiling relied on immunoSEQ multiplex PCR, and the TCRdb table lists in-frame clones only, not all of them. This table holds about 2.1 million clones, 85% to 95% found once. The sample taken for sequencing was naive CD8+ T cells from PBMCs. Receptors originate from a man younger than 35 in good health. Some clones in this sample may be carry-over from other donors' samples. Each CDR3 is given with its conserved first and last residue. The order of the fields is D gene, clone size, V gene, J gene, CDR3 protein, CDR3 DNA. The D gene is left open where the match is weak. Some rows have no size entry. The others give once, few or many, or a class for an expanded clone.

d_call: .; clone_size: few; v_call: TRBV29-1; j_call: TRBJ1-3; cdr3_aa: CSVVRQDSTSGNTIYF; cdr3_nt: TGCAGCGTTGTACGACAGGACAGCACCTCTGGAAACACCATATATTTT
d_call: .; clone_size: .; v_call: TRBV4-1; j_call: TRBJ2-5; cdr3_aa: CASSQARGETQYF; cdr3_nt: TGCGCCAGCAGCCAAGCTAGGGGGGAGACCCAGTACTTC
d_call: .; clone_size: .; v_call: TRBV11-2; j_call: TRBJ1-1; cdr3_aa: CASSLRAPLMNTEAFF; cdr3_nt: TGTGCCAGCAGCTTGAGAGCACCGCTCATGAACACTGAAGCTTTCTTT
d_call: .; clone_size: once; v_call: TRBV2; j_call: TRBJ2-1; cdr3_aa: CASSVGAGPYNEQFF; cdr3_nt: TGTGCCAGCAGTGTTGGGGCGGGACCCTACAATGAGCAGTTCTTC
d_call: .; clone_size: .; v_call: TRBV9; j_call: TRBJ1-6; cdr3_aa: CASSLLDSPLHF; cdr3_nt: TGTGCCAGCAGCCTCCTGGACTCACCCCTCCACTTT
d_call: TRBD2; clone_size: .; v_call: TRBV4-1; j_call: TRBJ2-1; cdr3_aa: CASIQEFGLAGNEQFF; cdr3_nt: TGCGCCAGCATCCAAGAGTTTGGACTAGCGGGAAATGAGCAGTTCTTC
d_call: TRBD2; clone_size: once; v_call: TRBV4-1; j_call: TRBJ2-3; cdr3_aa: CASSQDPAGRLGDTQYF; cdr3_nt: TGCGCCAGCAGCCAAGATCCAGCGGGGCGGTTGGGAGATACGCAGTATTTT
d_call: TRBD1; clone_size: .; v_call: TRBV5-1; j_call: TRBJ2-7; cdr3_aa: CASRQGYEQYF; cdr3_nt: TGCGCCAGTCGACAGGGCTACGAGCAGTACTTC
d_call: .; clone_size: .; v_call: TRBV4-3; j_call: TRBJ2-5; cdr3_aa: CASSQSYASRAETQYF; cdr3_nt: TGCGCCAGCAGCCAAAGCTATGCTAGTCGGGCGGAGACCCAGTACTTC
d_call: .; clone_size: .; v_call: TRBV15; j_call: TRBJ2-4; cdr3_aa: CATSRGTVGQGAREYF; cdr3_nt: .
d_call: .; clone_size: .; v_call: TRBV11-2; j_call: TRBJ1-2; cdr3_aa: CASSSPRTRSNYGYTF; cdr3_nt: TGTGCCAGCAGCTCCCCCCGGACAAGGAGCAACTATGGCTACACCTTC
d_call: .; clone_size: .; v_call: TRBV10-3; j_call: TRBJ1-5; cdr3_aa: CAIRDSHSNQPQHF; cdr3_nt: TGTGCCATCAGGGACAGCCATAGCAATCAGCCCCAGCATTTT
d_call: TRBD1; clone_size: .; v_call: TRBV6-4; j_call: TRBJ1-5; cdr3_aa: CASSLYRGGQPQHF; cdr3_nt: TGTGCCAGCAGCCTATACAGGGGAGGTCAGCCCCAGCATTTT
d_call: .; clone_size: .; v_call: TRBV27; j_call: TRBJ2-7; cdr3_aa: CASSIFSAGRTYEQYF; cdr3_nt: TGTGCCAGCAGTATATTCTCGGCGGGGCGGACCTACGAGCAGTACTTC
d_call: .; clone_size: .; v_call: TRBV4-3; j_call: TRBJ2-1; cdr3_aa: CASSQDRDHSYNEQFF; cdr3_nt: TGCGCCAGCAGCCAAGATCGGGACCACTCCTACAATGAGCAGTTCTTC
d_call: .; clone_size: .; v_call: TRBV7-2; j_call: TRBJ2-1; cdr3_aa: CASSVGGIYSSYNEQFF; cdr3_nt: TGTGCCAGCAGCGTTGGGGGGATCTATAGCTCCTACAATGAGCAGTTCTTC
d_call: .; clone_size: once; v_call: TRBV7-3; j_call: TRBJ2-1; cdr3_aa: CASSLFSGDNEQFF; cdr3_nt: TGTGCCAGCAGCTTGTTCAGCGGCGACAATGAGCAGTTCTTC
d_call: TRBD1; clone_size: .; v_call: TRBV5-6; j_call: TRBJ2-7; cdr3_aa: CASSLGDRYYEQYF; cdr3_nt: TGTGCCAGCAGCTTGGGGGACAGGTATTACGAGCAGTACTTC
d_call: TRBD2; clone_size: .; v_call: TRBV7-9; j_call: TRBJ2-7; cdr3_aa: CASSVAGPMAYEQYF; cdr3_nt: TGTGCCAGCAGCGTAGCGGGACCCATGGCCTACGAGCAGTACTTC
d_call: TRBD2; clone_size: .; v_call: TRBV10-1; j_call: TRBJ2-3; cdr3_aa: CASTLLADASTDTQYF; cdr3_nt: TGCGCCAGCACCCTACTAGCGGATGCTAGCACAGATACGCAGTATTTT
d_call: TRBD1; clone_size: .; v_call: TRBV7-9; j_call: TRBJ2-2; cdr3_aa: CASSPPGQILAGELFF; cdr3_nt: TGTGCCAGCAGCCCCCCGGGACAGATTTTAGCCGGGGAGCTGTTTTTT
d_call: .; clone_size: .; v_call: TRBV27; j_call: TRBJ2-1; cdr3_aa: CASSLSMGNEQFF; cdr3_nt: TGTGCCAGCAGTTTATCGATGGGCAATGAGCAGTTCTTC
d_call: .; clone_size: .; v_call: TRBV27; j_call: TRBJ2-2; cdr3_aa: CASSLVAHTGELFF; cdr3_nt: TGTGCCAGCAGTTTGGTAGCGCACACCGGGGAGCTGTTTTTT
d_call: .; clone_size: .; v_call: TRBV27; j_call: TRBJ1-5; cdr3_aa: CASSSRGNQPQHF; cdr3_nt: TGTGCCAGCAGTTCCAGGGGCAATCAGCCCCAGCATTTT
d_call: TRBD1; clone_size: .; v_call: TRBV28; j_call: TRBJ2-7; cdr3_aa: CASSLGGQAYEQYF; cdr3_nt: TGTGCCAGCAGTTTAGGGGGACAGGCCTACGAGCAGTACTTC
d_call: .; clone_size: .; v_call: TRBV19; j_call: TRBJ2-2; cdr3_aa: CASIGENTGELFF; cdr3_nt: TGTGCCAGTATTGGGGAGAACACCGGGGAGCTGTTTTTT
d_call: .; clone_size: .; v_call: TRBV6-5; j_call: TRBJ2-1; cdr3_aa: CASSYSRQAPYNEQFF; cdr3_nt: TGTGCCAGCAGTTACTCGAGACAGGCTCCCTACAATGAGCAGTTCTTC
d_call: TRBD1; clone_size: .; v_call: TRBV27; j_call: TRBJ2-1; cdr3_aa: CASRYAGTGSFNEQFF; cdr3_nt: TGTGCCAGCAGATATGCCGGGACAGGGAGTTTCAATGAGCAGTTCTTC
d_call: .; clone_size: .; v_call: TRBV7-9; j_call: TRBJ2-7; cdr3_aa: CASSPGAGAHYEQYF; cdr3_nt: TGTGCCAGCAGCCCCGGGGCAGGGGCCCACTACGAGCAGTACTTC
d_call: .; clone_size: .; v_call: TRBV5-6; j_call: TRBJ2-7; cdr3_aa: CASSLAASYEQYF; cdr3_nt: TGTGCCAGCAGCTTGGCGGCCTCCTACGAGCAGTACTTC
d_call: .; clone_size: .; v_call: TRBV4-1; j_call: TRBJ1-1; cdr3_aa: CASSQDLWGADEAFF; cdr3_nt: TGCGCCAGCAGCCAAGATTTATGGGGGGCTGATGAAGCTTTCTTT
d_call: .; clone_size: .; v_call: TRBV6-5; j_call: TRBJ1-1; cdr3_aa: CASSSGEWTEAFF; cdr3_nt: TGTGCCAGCAGTTCGGGGGAGTGGACTGAAGCTTTCTTT
d_call: .; clone_size: once; v_call: TRBV7-9; j_call: TRBJ1-2; cdr3_aa: CASQGRGNTNYGYTF; cdr3_nt: TGTGCCAGCCAAGGACGGGGGAACACTAACTATGGCTACACCTTC
d_call: .; clone_size: .; v_call: TRBV6-5; j_call: TRBJ1-2; cdr3_aa: CASSYAREVYGYTF; cdr3_nt: TGTGCCAGCAGTTACGCACGGGAGGTCTATGGCTACACCTTC
d_call: .; clone_size: .; v_call: TRBV5-1; j_call: TRBJ2-2; cdr3_aa: CASSRANTGELFF; cdr3_nt: TGCGCCAGCAGCCGGGCGAACACCGGGGAGCTGTTTTTT